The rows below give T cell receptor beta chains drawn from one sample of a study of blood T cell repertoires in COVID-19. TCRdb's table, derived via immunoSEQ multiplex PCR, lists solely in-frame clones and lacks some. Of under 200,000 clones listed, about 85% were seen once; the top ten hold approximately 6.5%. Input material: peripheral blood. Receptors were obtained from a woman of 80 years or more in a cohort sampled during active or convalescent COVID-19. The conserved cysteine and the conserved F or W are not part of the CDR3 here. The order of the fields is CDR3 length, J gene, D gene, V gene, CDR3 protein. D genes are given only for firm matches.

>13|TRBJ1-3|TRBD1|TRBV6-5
ASSYSTGSGNTIY
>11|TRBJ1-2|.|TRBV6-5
ASRGTGSYGYT
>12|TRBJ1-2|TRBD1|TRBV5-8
ASLSGTGGSGYT
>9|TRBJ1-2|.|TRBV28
ASIQGYGYT
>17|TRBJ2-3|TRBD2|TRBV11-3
ASSLDSIGLAGSTDTQY
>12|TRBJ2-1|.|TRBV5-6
ASSLGQRYNEQF
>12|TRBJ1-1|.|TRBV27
ASSLIRGNTEAF
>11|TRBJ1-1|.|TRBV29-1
SVETPGGTEAF
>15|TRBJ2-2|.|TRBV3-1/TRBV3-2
ASSLPPGVGLIGELF
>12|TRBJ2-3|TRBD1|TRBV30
AWSRDRAADTQY
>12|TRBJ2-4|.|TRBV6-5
ASSPNEDRGIQY
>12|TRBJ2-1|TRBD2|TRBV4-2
ASSQGLVSNEQF
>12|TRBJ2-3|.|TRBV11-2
ASSFGVSTDTQY
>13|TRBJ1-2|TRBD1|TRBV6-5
ASRTHTTGNYGYT
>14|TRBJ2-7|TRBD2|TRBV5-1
ASSPERRGISYEQY
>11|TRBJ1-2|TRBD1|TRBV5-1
ASSWGQGYGYT
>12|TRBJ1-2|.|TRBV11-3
ASSDQASGYGYT
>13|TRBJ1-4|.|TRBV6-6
ASSYSQGLNEKLF
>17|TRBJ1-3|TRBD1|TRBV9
ASSPLLTTGTGAEDTIY
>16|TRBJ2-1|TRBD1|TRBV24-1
ATSDRTHRGGTYNEQF
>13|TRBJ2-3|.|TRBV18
ASSPGAVTTDTQY
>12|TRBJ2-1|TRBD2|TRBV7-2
ASSETSGSFEQF
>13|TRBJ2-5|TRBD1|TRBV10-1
ASSELGDRGETQY
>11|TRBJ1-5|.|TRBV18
ASSLTENQPQH
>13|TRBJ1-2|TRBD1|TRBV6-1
ASSEVTGGNYGYT
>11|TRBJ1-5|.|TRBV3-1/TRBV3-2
ASSQVGNQPQH
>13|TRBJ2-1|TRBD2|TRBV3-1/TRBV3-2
ASSHTSGVNNEQF
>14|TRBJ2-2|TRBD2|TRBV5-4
ASGLAGGQNTGELF
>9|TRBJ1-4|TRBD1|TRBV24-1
ATGYRGDLF
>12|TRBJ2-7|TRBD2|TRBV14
ASSQDLAVYEQY
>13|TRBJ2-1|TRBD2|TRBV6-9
ASLHSGGSTNEQF
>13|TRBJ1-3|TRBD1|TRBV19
ASSDRAISGNTIY
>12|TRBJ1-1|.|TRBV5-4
ASSLGGGDTEAF
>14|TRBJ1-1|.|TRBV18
ASSRQTDVMNTEAF
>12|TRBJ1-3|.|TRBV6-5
ASSYSSSAGPTY
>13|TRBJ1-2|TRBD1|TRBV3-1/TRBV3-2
ASRRTGAANYGYT